This T cell receptor beta chain is drawn from a study of blood T cells in healthy people across ages. Next came a second PCR, run for roughly 6 to 11 cycles, which used a sample-barcoded 5' primer along with a J-beta primer mix. MiXCR, run by TCRdb on the 5' RACE reads, gives a single entry per CDR3 protein. The table has over 950,000 distinct CDR3 sequences, roughly half seen once. Each sample used at least 7 million PBMCs. This receptor was obtained from a woman aged 55-69 years in good health. What was sequenced was blood.

The CDR3 reads CASSQAILRDREKTQYF. CDR3 sequence (DNA): TGCGCCAGCAGCCAAGCTATCCTCCGGGACAGGGAAAAGACCCAGTACTTC. This chain uses TRBV4-1 with TRBJ2-5; TRBD1 matches at 9 bases. CDR3 size: 17 residues. Germline CDR1 MGHRA, CDR2 YSYEKL. Trimming cost V 1 base and J 6 bases; bases outside gene matches: 12.